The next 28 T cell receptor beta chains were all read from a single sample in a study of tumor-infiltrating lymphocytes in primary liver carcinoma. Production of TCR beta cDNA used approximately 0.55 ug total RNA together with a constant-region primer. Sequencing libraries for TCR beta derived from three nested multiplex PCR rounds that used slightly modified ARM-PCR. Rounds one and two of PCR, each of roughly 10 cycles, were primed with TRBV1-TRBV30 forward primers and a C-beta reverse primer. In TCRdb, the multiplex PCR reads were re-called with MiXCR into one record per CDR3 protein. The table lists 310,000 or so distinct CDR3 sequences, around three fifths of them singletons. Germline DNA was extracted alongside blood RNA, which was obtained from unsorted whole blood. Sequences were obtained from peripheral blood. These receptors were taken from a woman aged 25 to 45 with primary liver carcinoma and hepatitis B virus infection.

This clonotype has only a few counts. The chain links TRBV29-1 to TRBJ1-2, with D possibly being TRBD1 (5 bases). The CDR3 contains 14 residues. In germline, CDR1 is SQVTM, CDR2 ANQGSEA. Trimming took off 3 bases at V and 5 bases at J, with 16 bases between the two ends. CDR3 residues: CSVEAGSGLYGYTF. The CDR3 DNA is TGCAGCGTTGAGGCAGGGAGTGGACTTTATGGCTACACCTTC.

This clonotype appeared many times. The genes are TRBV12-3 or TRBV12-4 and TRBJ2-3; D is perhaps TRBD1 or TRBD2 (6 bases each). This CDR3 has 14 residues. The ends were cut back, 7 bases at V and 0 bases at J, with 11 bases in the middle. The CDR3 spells CASTRGPSTDTQYF. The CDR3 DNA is TGTGCCAGCACCCGGGGGCCTAGCACAGATACGCAGTATTTT.

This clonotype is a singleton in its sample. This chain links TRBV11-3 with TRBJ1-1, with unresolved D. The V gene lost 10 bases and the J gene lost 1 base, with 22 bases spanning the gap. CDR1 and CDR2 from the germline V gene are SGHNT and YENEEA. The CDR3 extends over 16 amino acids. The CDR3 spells CATTLGSRGRNTEAFF. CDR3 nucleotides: TGTGCCACCACCTTGGGATCCAGAGGGAGGAACACTGAAGCTTTCTTT.

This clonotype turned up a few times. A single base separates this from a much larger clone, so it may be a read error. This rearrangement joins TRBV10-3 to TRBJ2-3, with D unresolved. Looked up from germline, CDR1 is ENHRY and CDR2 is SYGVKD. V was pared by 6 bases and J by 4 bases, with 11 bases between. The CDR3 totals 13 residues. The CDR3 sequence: CAIREVLADTQYF. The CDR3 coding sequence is TGTGCCATCAGAGAGGTGCTGGCAGATACGCAGTATTTT.

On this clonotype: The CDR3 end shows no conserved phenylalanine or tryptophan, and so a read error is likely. As DNA, the CDR3 is TGTGCTAGCAGCCCCCTGGAGTATGGTGACACAGAAGCTTTCTCT. Its protein product is CASSPLEYGDTEAFS. This sequence joins TRBV11-2 and TRBJ1-1; D unresolved. The germline V gene encodes CDR1 SGHAT and CDR2 FQNNGV. This CDR3 is built from 15 residues.

CDR3 coding DNA: TGTGCCAGCAGTCTCACAGGGTTTGAGGCCAACGTCCTGACTTTC. Translated: CASSLTGFEANVLTF. The chain recombines TRBV6-6 with TRBJ2-6, with D tentatively TRBD1 (6 bases). The CDR3 has 15 residues. V dropped 5 bases and J dropped 6 bases, with 14 bases sitting between them. CDR1 is MNHNY and CDR2 is SVGAGI in the germline V gene (reference sequence).

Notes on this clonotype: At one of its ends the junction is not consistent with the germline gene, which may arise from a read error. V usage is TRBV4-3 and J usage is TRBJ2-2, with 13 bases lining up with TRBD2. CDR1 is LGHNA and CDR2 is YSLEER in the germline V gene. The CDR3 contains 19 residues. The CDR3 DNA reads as TGCGCCAGTAGCCCCAGCTGTGTACTAGCGGGAGGGCCCCCCGGGGAGCTGTTTTTT. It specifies CASSPSCVLAGGPPGELFF.

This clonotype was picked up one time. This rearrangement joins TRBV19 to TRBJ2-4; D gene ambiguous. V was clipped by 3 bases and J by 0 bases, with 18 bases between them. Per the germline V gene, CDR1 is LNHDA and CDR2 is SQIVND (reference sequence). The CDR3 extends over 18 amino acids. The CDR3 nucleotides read TGTGCCAGTAGTATCTCAGGACCTCGGAGTTTAGCCAAAAACATTCAGTACTTC. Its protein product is CASSISGPRSLAKNIQYF.

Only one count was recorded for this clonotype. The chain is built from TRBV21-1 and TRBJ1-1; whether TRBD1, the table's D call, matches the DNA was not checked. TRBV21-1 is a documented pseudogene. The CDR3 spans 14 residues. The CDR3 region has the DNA TGTGCCAGCAGCCCCCTTAGGTGCAACACTGAAGCTTTCTTT. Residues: CASSPLRCNTEAFF.

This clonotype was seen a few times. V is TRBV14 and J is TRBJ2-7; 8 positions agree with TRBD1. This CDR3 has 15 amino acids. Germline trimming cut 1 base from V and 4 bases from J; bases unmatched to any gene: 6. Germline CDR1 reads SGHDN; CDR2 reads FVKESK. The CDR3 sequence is CASSQGQGFQYEQYF. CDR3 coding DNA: TGTGCCAGCAGCCAAGGACAGGGGTTTCAGTACGAGCAGTACTTC.

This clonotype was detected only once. CDR3 in amino acids: CASNPIGGGELFF. The CDR3 coding sequence is TGTGCCAGCAATCCCATAGGGGGCGGGGAGCTGTTTTTT. The chain uses TRBV6-6 and TRBJ2-2; D is possibly TRBD1 (6 bases). Germline assignment: CDR1 MNHNY and CDR2 SVGAGI (reference sequence). Trimming left V 7 bases short and J 7 bases short, with 13 bases between. The CDR3 runs 13 residues.

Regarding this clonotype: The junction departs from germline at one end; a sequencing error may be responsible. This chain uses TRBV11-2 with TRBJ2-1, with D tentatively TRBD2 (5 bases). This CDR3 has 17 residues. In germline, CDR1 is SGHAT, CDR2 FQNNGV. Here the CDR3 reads CAISLDASSLRYNEQFF. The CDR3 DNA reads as TGTGCCATCAGCTTAGACGCCTCTAGCTTACGGTACAATGAGCAGTTCTTC.

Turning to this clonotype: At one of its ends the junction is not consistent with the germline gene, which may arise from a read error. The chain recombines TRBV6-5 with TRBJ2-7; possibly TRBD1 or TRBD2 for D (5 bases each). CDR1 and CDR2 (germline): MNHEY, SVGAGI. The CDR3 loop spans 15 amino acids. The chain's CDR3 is CASSYVREGFLEQYF. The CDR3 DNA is TGTGCCAGCAGTTACGTCCGTGAGGGGTTTCTCGAGCAATACTTC.

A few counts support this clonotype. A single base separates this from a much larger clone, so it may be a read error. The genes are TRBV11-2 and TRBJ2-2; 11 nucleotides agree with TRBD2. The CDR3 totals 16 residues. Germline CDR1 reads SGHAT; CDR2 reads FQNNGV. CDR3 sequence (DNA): TGTGCCAGCAGCCTCCTAGCGGGAGGTGCGACCGGGGAGCTGGTTTTT. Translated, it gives CASSLLAGGATGELVF.

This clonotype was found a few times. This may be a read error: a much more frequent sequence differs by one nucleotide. This CDR3 is CSSKWSETQHF. The CDR3 bases are TGCAGCTCTAAGTGGTCAGAGACCCAGCACTTC. The gene calls are TRBV29-1 and TRBJ2-5; unclear D gene. Germline loops: CDR1 SQVTM, CDR2 ANQGSEA. The CDR3 has 11 residues.

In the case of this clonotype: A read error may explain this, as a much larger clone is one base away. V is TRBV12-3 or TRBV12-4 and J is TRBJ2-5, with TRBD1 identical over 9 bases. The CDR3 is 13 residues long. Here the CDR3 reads CASRWTGEEIQYF. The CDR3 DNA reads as TGTGCCAGCAGGTGGACAGGGGAAGAGATCCAGTACTTC.

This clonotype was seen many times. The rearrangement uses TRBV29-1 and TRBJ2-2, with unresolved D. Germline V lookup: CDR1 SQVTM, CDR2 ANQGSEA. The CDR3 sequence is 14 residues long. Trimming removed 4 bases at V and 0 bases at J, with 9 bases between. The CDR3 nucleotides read TGCAGCGTTGTCAAGGGCTCGAACACCGGGGAGCTGTTTTTT. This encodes CSVVKGSNTGELFF.

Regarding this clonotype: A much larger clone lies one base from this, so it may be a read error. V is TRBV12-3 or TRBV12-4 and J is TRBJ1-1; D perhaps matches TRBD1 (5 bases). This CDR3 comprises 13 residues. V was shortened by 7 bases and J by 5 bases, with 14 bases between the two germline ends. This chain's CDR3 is CASNMQGWTEAFF. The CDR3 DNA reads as TGTGCCAGCAATATGCAGGGATGGACTGAAGCTTTCTTT.

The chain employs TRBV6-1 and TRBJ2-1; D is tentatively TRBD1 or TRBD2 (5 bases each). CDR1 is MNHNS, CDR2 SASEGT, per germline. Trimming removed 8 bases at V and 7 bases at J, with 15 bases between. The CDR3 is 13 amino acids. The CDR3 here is CASYSGTVNEQFF. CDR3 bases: TGTGCCAGCTATTCCGGGACGGTGAATGAGCAGTTCTTC.

The CDR3 loop is CASSRLRGRNIGETQYF. The CDR3 nucleotides read TGTGCCAGCAGTCGCCTACGTGGGCGGAATATAGGAGAGACCCAGTACTTC. The V and J genes are TRBV7-9 and TRBJ2-5, with D unclear. The germline CDR1 and CDR2 sequences are SEHNR and FQNEAQ (reference sequence). Trimming left V 6 bases short and J 4 bases short, with 24 bases between. This CDR3 contains 17 residues.

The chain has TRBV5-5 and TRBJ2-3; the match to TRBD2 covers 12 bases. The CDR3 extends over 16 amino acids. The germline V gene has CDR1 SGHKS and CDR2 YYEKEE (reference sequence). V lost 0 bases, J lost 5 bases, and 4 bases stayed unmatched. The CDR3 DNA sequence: TGTGCCAGCAGCTTGGTTCTAGCGGGAGGGGGAGATACGCAGTATTTT. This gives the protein CASSLVLAGGGDTQYF.

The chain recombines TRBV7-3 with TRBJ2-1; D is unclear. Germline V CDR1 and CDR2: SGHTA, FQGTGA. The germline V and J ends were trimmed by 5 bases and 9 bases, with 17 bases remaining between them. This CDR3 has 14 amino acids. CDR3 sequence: CASSPDPRSSEQFF. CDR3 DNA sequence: TGTGCCAGCAGCCCGGACCCGAGGAGTAGTGAGCAGTTCTTC.

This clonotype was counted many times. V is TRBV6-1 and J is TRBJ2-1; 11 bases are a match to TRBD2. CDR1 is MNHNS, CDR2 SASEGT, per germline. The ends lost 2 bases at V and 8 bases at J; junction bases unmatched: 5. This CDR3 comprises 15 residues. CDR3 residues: CASSETSGSGDEQFF. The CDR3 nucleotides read TGTGCCAGCAGTGAAACTAGCGGGAGTGGAGATGAGCAGTTCTTC.

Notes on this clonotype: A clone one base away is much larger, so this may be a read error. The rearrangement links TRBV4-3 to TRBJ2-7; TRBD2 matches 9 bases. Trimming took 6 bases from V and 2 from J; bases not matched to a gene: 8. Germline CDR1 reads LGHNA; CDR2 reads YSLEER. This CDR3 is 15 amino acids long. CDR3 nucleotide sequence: TGCGCCAGCAGGACGCGAGCGGGAGGCCCCTACGAGCAGTACTTC. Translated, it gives CASRTRAGGPYEQYF.

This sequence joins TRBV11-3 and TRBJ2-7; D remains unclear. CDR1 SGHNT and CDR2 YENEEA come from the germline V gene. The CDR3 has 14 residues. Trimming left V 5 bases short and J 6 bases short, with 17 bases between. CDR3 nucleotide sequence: TGTGCCAGCAGCCTATATGGGCCTAATGTCGAGCAGTACTTC. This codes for CASSLYGPNVEQYF. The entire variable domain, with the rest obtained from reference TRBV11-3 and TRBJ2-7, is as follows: EAGVVQSPRYKIIEKKQPVAFWCNPISGHNTLYWYLQNLGQGPELLIRYENEEAVDDSQLPKDRFSAERLKGVDSTLKIQPAELGDSAVYLCASSLYGPNVEQYFGPGTRLTVT.

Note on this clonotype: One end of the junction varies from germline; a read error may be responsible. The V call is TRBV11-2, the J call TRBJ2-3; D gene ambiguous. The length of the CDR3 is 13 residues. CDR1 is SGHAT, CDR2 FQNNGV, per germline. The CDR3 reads CASSFGALDTQYF. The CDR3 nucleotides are TGTGCCAGCAGCTTCGGAGCCTTGGATACACAGTATTTT.

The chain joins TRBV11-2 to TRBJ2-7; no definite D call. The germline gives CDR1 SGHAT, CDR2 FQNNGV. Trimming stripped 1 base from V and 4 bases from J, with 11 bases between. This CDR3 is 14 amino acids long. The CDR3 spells CASSLAASRYEQYF. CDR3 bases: TGTGCCAGCAGCTTAGCTGCTAGTAGATACGAGCAGTACTTC. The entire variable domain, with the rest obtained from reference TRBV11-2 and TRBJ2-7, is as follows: EAGVAQSPRYKIIEKRQSVAFWCNPISGHATLYWYQQILGQGPKLLIQFQNNGVVDDSQLPKDRFSAERLKGVDSTLKIQPAKLEDSAVYLCASSLAASRYEQYFGPGTRLTVT.

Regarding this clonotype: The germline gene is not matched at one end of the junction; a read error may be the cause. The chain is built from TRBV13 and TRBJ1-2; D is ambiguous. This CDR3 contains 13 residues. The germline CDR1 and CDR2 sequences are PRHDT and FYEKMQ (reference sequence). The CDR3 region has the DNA TGTGACAGCAGCCGAAGGGCGAGGAGTGGCTACACCTTC. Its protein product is CDSSRRARSGYTF. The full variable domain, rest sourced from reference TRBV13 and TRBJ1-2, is AAGVIQSPRHLIKEKRETATLKCYPIPRHDTVYWYQQGPGQDPQFLISFYEKMQSDKGSIPDRFSAQQFSDYHSELNMSSLELGDSALYFCDSSRRARSGYTFGSGTRLTVV.